This TCR beta chain was recorded in a study of patients and donors after allogeneic stem cell transplantation. TCRdb analysed the RT-PCR reads with MiXCR anew, one entry per CDR3 protein. Here the sample spans some 880,000 distinct CDR3 sequences, 18% being singletons. This clonotype occurred a few times. The CDR3 has 14 residues. CDR1 MGHDK and CDR2 SYGVNS come from the germline V gene. Between the trimmed V and J ends, which lost 3 bases and 2 bases, there was a span of 10 bases. Sequences were obtained from blood, either unsorted or a sorted T cell fraction (not recorded which). The TCR comes from a human donor who was either an allogeneic HSCT recipient or a stem cell or donor lymphocyte infusion donor (not recorded which). It is not recorded whose cells these are; they may come from a transplant donor. The V gene is TRBV25-1, the J gene TRBJ1-2; no reliable D call. The CDR3 loop reads CASSEPDKNYGYTF. In DNA, the CDR3 is TGTGCCAGCAGTGAGCCAGACAAGAACTATGGCTACACCTTC.